The present entry profiles one T cell receptor beta chain with its context. Antigen: not known. The entry originates in a study of a mutant IDH1 vaccine in newly diagnosed glioma. At the level of the study: Patients had eight vaccinations, in weeks 1, 3, 5, 7, 11, 15, 19 and 23. Vaccination started 4-6 weeks after radiotherapy alone, or with temozolomide cycles. Patients previously underwent radiotherapy, temozolomide, or both, and most underwent both.

This CDR3 is built from 13 residues. CDR1 and CDR2 from the germline V gene are MGHRA and YSYEKL. The trim removed 7 bases at V and 3 bases at J, leaving 4 bases unmatched. Clones were read by immunoSEQ multiplex PCR, and TCRdb kept only the in-frame ones, dropping some. The sample carries around 26,000 clones, 60% to 75% recorded once. Documented time point: week 11, during vaccination. Every single dose of the vaccine, 300 ug of mutant IDH1 20-mer peptide, came with topical imiquimod. The chain uses TRBV4-1 and TRBJ2-7; the match to TRBD2 covers 9 bases. The receptor comes from a man between 18 and 35 years old with glioma. Some clones in this sample may be carry-over from other donors' samples. This material consisted of peripheral blood mononuclear cells (PBMCs), taken from a glioma patient whose treatment included an IDH1 peptide vaccine. The CDR3 DNA reads TGCGCCAGCAAGCGAGCGGGGGGCTACGAGCAGTACTTC. It translates to CASKRAGGYEQYF.